The 12 T cell receptor beta chains in this list originate from one sample, sequenced in a study of shared clonotypes between healthy human individuals. Naive CD8 cells comprised CD45RO-negative, CCR7-positively selected cells, excluding terminally differentiated effector memory CD45RA+ cells. The method was immunoSEQ multiplex PCR; TCRdb's version includes in-frame clones alone and lacks a portion of them. The sample holds hundreds of thousands of clones, roughly 95% seen once. The sequenced sample consisted of naive CD8+ T cells sorted from blood. The receptors come from a woman in her twenties or thirties in good health.

This chain joins TRBV27 and TRBJ2-1, with 7 bases matching TRBD2. V trimming: 0 bases; J trimming: 7 bases; junction bases outside the gene matches: 9. The CDR3 is 16 amino acids. The germline V gene encodes CDR1 MNHEY and CDR2 SMNVEV (reference sequence). In nucleotides, the CDR3 is TGTGCCAGCAGTTTATCCAGCGGGACGGCAGAGAATGAGCAGTTCTTC. Translation: CASSLSSGTAENEQFF.

The chain couples TRBV6-1 to TRBJ1-5; D not resolved. Looked up from germline, CDR1 is MNHNS and CDR2 is SASEGT. CDR3 length: 14 amino acids. V was pared by 9 bases and J by 3 bases, with 15 bases between. CDR3 sequence: CASYFGGYNQPQHF. DNA of the CDR3: TGTGCCAGTTACTTCGGAGGCTACAATCAGCCCCAGCATTTT.

The CDR3 protein is CASSAWTSGGETQYF. The CDR3 nucleotides read TGTGCCAGCAGTGCATGGACTAGCGGGGGAGAGACCCAGTACTTC. This chain connects TRBV6-5 to TRBJ2-5; 13 bases agree with TRBD2. The germline V gene encodes CDR1 MNHEY and CDR2 SVGAGI. The CDR3 covers 15 residues. The trim removed 5 bases at V and 4 bases at J, leaving 4 bases unmatched.

The chain uses TRBV6-5 and TRBJ1-2; unclear D gene. This CDR3 has 12 amino acids. The germline V and J ends were trimmed by 4 bases and 4 bases, with 7 bases remaining between them. Germline lookup yields CDR1 MNHEY and CDR2 SVGAGI. The CDR3 loop is CASSSGFYGYTF. CDR3 coding DNA: TGTGCCAGCAGTTCGGGATTCTATGGCTACACCTTC.

The chain combines TRBV6-6 with TRBJ2-7; D is unclear. V shed 2 bases and J shed 7 bases, with 12 bases lying between them. CDR1 and CDR2 (germline): MNHNY, SVGAGI (reference sequence). The CDR3 contains 13 residues. The CDR3 bases are TGTGCCAGCAGTTACGCATCGGATAGGGAGCAGTACTTC. Protein product: CASSYASDREQYF.

The rearrangement links TRBV6-1 to TRBJ2-7; perhaps TRBD1 as D (6 bases). The CDR3 consists of 15 residues. Looked up from germline, CDR1 is MNHNS and CDR2 is SASEGT. V was shortened by 3 bases and J by 3 bases, with 15 bases between the two germline ends. CDR3 nucleotide sequence: TGTGCCAGCAGTGAGGAAACAGGGACCGGCTACGAGCAGTACTTC. This gives the protein CASSEETGTGYEQYF.

The CDR3 region is CASSNRQTEIQETQYF. The DNA of the CDR3 is TGTGCCAGCAGCAACCGGCAGACAGAAATACAAGAGACCCAGTACTTC. The chain recombines TRBV7-6 with TRBJ2-5, with D perhaps matching TRBD1 (5 bases). V shed 5 bases and J shed 2 bases, with 18 bases lying between them. This CDR3 spans 16 amino acids. CDR1 and CDR2 (germline): SGHVS, FNYEAQ.

The chain combines TRBV7-9 with TRBJ2-7; 7 nucleotides agree with TRBD1. J gave up 7 bases and V 2 bases, and 8 bases lay outside the gene matches. The germline CDR1 and CDR2 sequences are SEHNR and FQNEAQ (reference sequence). CDR3 length: 14 amino acids. CDR3 coding DNA: TGTGCCAGCAGCTTACAGGACAGGCCGCGGGAGCAGTACTTC. It yields the protein CASSLQDRPREQYF.

The chain combines TRBV5-5 with TRBJ2-7; perhaps TRBD2 as D (5 bases). Trimming removed 4 bases from V and 5 bases from J, with 13 bases in between. Looked up from germline, CDR1 is SGHKS and CDR2 is YYEKEE (reference sequence). CDR3 length: 13 residues. The CDR3 protein is CASSPHTRNEQYF. As DNA, the CDR3 is TGTGCCAGCAGCCCCCACACTAGGAACGAGCAGTACTTC.

This clone was seen only a few times. The V gene is TRBV12-5, the J gene TRBJ1-5; D ambiguous. The CDR3 runs to 12 residues. Between the trimmed V and J ends, which lost 1 base and 8 bases, there was a span of 6 bases. Per germline, CDR1 LGHNT and CDR2 FRNRAP. CDR3: CASGLAGEPQHF. The CDR3 DNA reads as TGTGCTAGTGGTTTGGCGGGTGAGCCCCAGCATTTT.

The chain is built from TRBV6-5 and TRBJ2-7; tentative D call: TRBD2 (6 bases). Germline V gene lookup returns CDR1 MNHEY and CDR2 SVGAGI. CDR3 size: 13 residues. V was pared by 3 bases and J by 2 bases, with 8 bases between. The CDR3 nucleotides read TGTGCCAGCAGTTATCGGGAGACCTACGAGCAGTACTTC. It is translated as CASSYRETYEQYF.

The chain combines TRBV7-8 with TRBJ2-6; 7 bases align to TRBD1. Unmatched junction bases numbered 7, after V lost 5 bases and J lost 0 bases. The CDR3 covers 17 residues. Per the germline V gene, CDR1 is SGHVS and CDR2 is FQNEAQ. This chain's CDR3 is CASSRGQRYSGANVLTF. CDR3 in DNA: TGTGCCAGCAGCCGGGGACAGCGATACTCTGGGGCCAACGTCCTGACTTTC.